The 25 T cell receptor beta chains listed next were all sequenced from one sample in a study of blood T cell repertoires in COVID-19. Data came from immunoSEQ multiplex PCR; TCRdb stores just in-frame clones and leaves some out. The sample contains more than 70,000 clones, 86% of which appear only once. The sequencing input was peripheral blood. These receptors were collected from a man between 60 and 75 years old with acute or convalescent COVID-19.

The CDR3 DNA is TGTGCCACCAGTGACGGCGGGGGGCACGAGACCCAGTACTTC. As protein: CATSDGGGHETQYF. J is TRBJ2-5 and V is TRBV24-1; 8 positions match TRBD2. The CDR3 runs to 14 residues. V gave up 4 bases and J gave up 5 bases; unmatched junction bases: 5. CDR1 is KGHDR, CDR2 SFDVKD, per germline.

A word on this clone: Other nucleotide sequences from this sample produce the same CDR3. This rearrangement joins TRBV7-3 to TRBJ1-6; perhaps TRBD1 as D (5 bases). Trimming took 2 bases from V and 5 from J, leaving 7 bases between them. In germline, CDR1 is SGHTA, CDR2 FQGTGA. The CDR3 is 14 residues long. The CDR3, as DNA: TGTGCCAGCAGCTTAGGGGGGGATAATTCACCCCTCCACTTT. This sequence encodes CASSLGGDNSPLHF.

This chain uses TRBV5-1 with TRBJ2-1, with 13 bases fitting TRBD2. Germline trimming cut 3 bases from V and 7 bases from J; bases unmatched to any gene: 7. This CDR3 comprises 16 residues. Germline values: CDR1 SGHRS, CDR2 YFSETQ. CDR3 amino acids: CASSSAGLAGRNEQFF. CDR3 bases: TGCGCCAGCAGCTCGGCGGGACTAGCGGGGCGTAATGAGCAGTTCTTC.

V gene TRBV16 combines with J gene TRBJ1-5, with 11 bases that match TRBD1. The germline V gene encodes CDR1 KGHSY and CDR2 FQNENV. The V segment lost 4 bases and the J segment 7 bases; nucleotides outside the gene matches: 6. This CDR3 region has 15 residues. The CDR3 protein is CASSLPDRGRQPQHF. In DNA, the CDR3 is TGTGCCAGCAGCCTTCCGGACAGGGGGCGACAGCCCCAGCATTTT. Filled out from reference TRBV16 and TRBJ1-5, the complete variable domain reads GEEVAQTPKHLVRGEGQKAKLYCAPIKGHSYVFWYQQVLKNEFKFLISFQNENVFDETGMPKERFSAKCLPNSPCSLEIQATKLEDSAVYFCASSLPDRGRQPQHFGDGTRLSIL.

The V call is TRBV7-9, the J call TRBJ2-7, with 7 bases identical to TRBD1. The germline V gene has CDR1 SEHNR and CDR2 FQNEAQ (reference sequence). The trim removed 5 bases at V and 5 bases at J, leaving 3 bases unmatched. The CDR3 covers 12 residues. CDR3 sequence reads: CASSQDRDEQYF. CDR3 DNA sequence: TGTGCCAGCAGCCAAGACAGGGACGAGCAGTACTTC.

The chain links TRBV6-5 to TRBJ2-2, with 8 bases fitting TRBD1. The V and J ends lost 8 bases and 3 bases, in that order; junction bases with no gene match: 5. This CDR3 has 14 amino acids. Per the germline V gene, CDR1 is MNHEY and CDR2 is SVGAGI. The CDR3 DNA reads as TGTGCCAGCGCTGACAGGGGAGACACCGGGGAGCTGTTTTTT. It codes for CASADRGDTGELFF.

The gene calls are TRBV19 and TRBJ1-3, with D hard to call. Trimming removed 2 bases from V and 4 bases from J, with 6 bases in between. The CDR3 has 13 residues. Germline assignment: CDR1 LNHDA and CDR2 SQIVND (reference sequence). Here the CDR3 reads CASSIRQGNTIYF. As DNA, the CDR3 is TGTGCCAGTAGTATACGCCAGGGAAACACCATATATTTT.

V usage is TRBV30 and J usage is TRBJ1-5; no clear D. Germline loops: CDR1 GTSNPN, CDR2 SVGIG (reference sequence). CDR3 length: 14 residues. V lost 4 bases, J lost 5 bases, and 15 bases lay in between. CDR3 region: CAWTPGRDDQPQHF. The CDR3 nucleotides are TGTGCCTGGACGCCCGGGCGGGATGATCAGCCCCAGCATTTT.

CDR3: CASSYLGSAEAFF. The CDR3 nucleotides read TGTGCCAGCAGTTATCTTGGTAGTGCTGAAGCTTTCTTT. This chain connects TRBV6-2 or TRBV6-3 to TRBJ1-1; D unresolved. V dropped 3 bases and J dropped 6 bases, with 11 bases sitting between them. CDR1 and CDR2 (germline): MNHEY, SVGEGT. The CDR3 runs to 13 residues.

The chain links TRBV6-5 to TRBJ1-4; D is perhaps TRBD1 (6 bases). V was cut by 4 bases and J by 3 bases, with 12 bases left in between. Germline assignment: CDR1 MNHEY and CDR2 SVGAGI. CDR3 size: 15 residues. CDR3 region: CASSFVGGPNEKLFF. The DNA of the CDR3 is TGTGCCAGCAGTTTTGTCGGGGGGCCTAATGAAAAACTGTTTTTT.

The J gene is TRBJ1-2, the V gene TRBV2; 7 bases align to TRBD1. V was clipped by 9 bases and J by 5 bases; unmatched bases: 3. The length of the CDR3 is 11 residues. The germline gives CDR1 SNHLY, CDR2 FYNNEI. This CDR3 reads CASGTAYGYTF. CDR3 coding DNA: TGTGCCAGTGGGACAGCGTATGGCTACACCTTC.

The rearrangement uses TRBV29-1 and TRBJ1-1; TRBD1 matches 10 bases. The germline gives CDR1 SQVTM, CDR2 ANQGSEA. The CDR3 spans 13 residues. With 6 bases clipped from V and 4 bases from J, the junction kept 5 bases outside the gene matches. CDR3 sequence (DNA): TGCAGCGTCCGGACAGGGGGAGGCACTGAAGCTTTCTTT. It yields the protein CSVRTGGGTEAFF.

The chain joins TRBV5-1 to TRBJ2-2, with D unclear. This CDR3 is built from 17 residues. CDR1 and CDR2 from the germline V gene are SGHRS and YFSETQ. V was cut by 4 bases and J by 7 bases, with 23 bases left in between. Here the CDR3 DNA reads TGCGCCAGCAGCCTCAGCGCGCAGCCAAGTGGGTACGGGGAGCTGTTTTTT. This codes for CASSLSAQPSGYGELFF.

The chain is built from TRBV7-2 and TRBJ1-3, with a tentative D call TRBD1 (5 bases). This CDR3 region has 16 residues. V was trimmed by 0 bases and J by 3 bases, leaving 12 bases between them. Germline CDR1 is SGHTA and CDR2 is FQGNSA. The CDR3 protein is CASSLAPTVIGNTIYF. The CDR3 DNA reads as TGTGCCAGCAGCTTAGCGCCGACAGTTATTGGAAACACCATATATTTT.

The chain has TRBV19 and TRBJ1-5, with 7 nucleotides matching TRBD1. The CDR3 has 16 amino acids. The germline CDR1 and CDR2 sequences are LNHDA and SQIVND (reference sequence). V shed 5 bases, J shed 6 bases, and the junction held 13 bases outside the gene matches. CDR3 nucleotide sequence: TGTGCCAGTAGTCCGAGACAGGGACGATCCGCTCAGCCCCAGCATTTT. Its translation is CASSPRQGRSAQPQHF.

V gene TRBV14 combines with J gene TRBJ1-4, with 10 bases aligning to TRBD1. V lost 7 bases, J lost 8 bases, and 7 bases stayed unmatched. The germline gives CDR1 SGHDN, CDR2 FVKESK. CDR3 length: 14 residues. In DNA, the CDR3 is TGTGCCAGCATCTACCGGGACAGGGGCGAAAAACTGTTTTTT. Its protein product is CASIYRDRGEKLFF. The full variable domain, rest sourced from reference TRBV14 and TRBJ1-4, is EAGVTQFPSHSVIEKGQTVTLRCDPISGHDNLYWYRRVMGKEIKFLLHFVKESKQDESGMPNNRFLAERTGGTYSTLKVQPAELEDSGVYFCASIYRDRGEKLFFGSGTQLSVL.

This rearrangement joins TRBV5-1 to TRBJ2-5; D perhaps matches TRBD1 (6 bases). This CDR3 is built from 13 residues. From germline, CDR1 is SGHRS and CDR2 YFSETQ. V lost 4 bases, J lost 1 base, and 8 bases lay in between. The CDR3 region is CASSNRVQETQYF. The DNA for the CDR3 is TGCGCCAGCAGCAACAGGGTCCAAGAGACCCAGTACTTC.

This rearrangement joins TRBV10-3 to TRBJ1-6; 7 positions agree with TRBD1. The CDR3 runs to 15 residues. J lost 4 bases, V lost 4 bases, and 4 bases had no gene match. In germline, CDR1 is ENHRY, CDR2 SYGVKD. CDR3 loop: CAISGDREYNSPLHF. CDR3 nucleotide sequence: TGTGCCATCAGTGGGGACAGAGAATATAATTCACCCCTCCACTTT.

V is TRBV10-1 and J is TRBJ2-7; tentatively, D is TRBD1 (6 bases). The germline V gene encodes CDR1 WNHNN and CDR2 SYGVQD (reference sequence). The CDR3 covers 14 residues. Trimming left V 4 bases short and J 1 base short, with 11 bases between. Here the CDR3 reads CASSVGDKSYEQYF. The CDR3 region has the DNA TGCGCCAGCAGTGTTGGGGACAAGTCCTACGAGCAGTACTTC.

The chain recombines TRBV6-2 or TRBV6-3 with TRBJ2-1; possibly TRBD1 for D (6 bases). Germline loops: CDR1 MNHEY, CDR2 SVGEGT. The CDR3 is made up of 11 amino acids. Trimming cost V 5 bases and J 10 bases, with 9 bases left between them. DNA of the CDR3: TGTGCCAGCAGTGACGGACAGGAGCAGTTCTTC. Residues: CASSDGQEQFF.

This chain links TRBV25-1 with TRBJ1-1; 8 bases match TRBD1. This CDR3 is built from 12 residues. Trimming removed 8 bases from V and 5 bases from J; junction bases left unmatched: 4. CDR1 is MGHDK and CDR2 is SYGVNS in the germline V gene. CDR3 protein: CASGDRRTEAFF. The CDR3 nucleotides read TGTGCCAGCGGGGACAGGCGAACTGAAGCTTTCTTT.

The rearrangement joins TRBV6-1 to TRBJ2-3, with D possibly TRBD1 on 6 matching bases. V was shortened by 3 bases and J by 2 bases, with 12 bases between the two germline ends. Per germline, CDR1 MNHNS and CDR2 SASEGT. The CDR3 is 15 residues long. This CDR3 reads CASSDQGRDTDTQYF. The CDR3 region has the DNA TGTGCCAGCAGTGACCAGGGGCGTGACACAGATACGCAGTATTTT.

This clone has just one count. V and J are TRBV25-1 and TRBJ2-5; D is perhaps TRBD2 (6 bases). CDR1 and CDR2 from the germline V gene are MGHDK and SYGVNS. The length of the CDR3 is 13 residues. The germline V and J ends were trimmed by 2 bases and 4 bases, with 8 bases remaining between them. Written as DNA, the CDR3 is TGTGCCAGCAGTGAAGGAGGGACAGAGACCCAGTACTTC. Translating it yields CASSEGGTETQYF.

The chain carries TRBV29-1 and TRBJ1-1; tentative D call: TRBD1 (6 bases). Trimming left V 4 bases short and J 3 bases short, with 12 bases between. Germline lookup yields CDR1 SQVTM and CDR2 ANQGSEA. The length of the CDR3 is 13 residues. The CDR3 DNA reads TGCAGCGTTGGAGAGGACAGCTACACTGAAGCTTTCTTT. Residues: CSVGEDSYTEAFF.

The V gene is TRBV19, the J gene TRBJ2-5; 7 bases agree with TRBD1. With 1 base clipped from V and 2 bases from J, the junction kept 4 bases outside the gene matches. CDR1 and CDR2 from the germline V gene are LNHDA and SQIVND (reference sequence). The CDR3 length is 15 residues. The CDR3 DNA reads TGTGCCAGTAGTATAGGGACAGGATGGCAAGAGACCCAGTACTTC. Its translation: CASSIGTGWQETQYF. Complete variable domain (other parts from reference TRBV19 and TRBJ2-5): DGGITQSPKYLFRKEGQNVTLSCEQNLNHDAMYWYRQDPGQGLRLIYYSQIVNDFQKGDIAEGYSVSREKKESFPLTVTSAQKNPTAFYLCASSIGTGWQETQYFGPGTRLLVL.